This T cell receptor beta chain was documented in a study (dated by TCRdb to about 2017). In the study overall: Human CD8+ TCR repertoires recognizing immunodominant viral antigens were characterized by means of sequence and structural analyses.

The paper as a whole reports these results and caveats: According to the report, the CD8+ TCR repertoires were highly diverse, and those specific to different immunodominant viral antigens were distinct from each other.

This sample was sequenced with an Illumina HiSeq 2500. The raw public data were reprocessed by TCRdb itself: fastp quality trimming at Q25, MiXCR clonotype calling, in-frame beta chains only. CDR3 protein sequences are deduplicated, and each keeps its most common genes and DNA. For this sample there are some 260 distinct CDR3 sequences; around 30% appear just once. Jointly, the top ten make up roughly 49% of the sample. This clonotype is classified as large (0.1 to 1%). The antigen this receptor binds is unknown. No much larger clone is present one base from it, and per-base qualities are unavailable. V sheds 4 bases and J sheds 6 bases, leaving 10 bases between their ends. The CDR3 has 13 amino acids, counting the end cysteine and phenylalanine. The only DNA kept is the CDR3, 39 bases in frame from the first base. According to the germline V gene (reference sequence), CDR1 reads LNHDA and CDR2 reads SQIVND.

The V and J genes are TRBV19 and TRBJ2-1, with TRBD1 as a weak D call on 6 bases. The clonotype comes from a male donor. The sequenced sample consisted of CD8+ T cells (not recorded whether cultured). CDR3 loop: CASSNRASNEQFF. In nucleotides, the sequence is TGTGCCAGTAGTAACAGGGCGTCCAATGAGCAGTTCTTC.